This T cell receptor (beta chain) appears in the sequencing data of a study of blood T cell repertoires in COVID-19. Repertoires were generated with immunoSEQ multiplex PCR, while TCRdb's copy carries only in-frame clones and drops some. Of a few hundred thousand clones listed, approximately 91% are singletons. This CDR3 region has 12 residues. CDR1 and CDR2 from the germline V gene are SGHTA and FQGNSA. Trimming at V came to 10 bases and at J to 7 bases, leaving 9 bases not matched to a gene. The chain carries TRBV7-2 and TRBJ2-7; 8 bases match TRBD1. The sequencing sample was made of PBMCs or T cells enriched from blood (not recorded which). The sequence was obtained from a woman aged 25 to 39 who had been exposed to COVID-19. The CDR3 sequence: CATSGRGLEQYF. The CDR3 region has the DNA TGTGCCACGTCGGGCAGGGGGCTTGAGCAGTACTTC.